The sequence of this T cell receptor (beta chain) was determined in a study of blood T cell repertoires in COVID-19. Sequenced by immunoSEQ multiplex PCR; TCRdb stores in-frame clones only, minus some. The sample holds about 220,000 clones, about 85% seen once. This CDR3 spans 15 amino acids. The V gene end was trimmed by 4 bases and the J gene end by 5 bases; junction bases not matched to a gene: 9. From germline, CDR1 is SGHTS and CDR2 YDEGEE. The sample taken for sequencing was peripheral blood. The receptor comes from a woman aged 55-69 years who had recovered from COVID-19. The V and J genes are TRBV5-8 and TRBJ2-5; 9 nucleotides agree with TRBD1. The CDR3 spells CASSLGQGRTETQYF. CDR3 DNA: TGTGCCAGCAGCCTGGGACAGGGTAGAACGGAGACCCAGTACTTC. Filled out from reference TRBV5-8 and TRBJ2-5, the complete variable domain reads EAGVTQSPTHLIKTRGQQATLRCSPISGHTSVYWYQQALGLGLQFLLWYDEGEERNRGNFPPRFSGRQFPNYSSELNVNALELEDSALYLCASSLGQGRTETQYFGPGTRLLVL.